The 2 T cell receptor beta chains below were found in one sample sequenced in a study of blood T cell repertoires in COVID-19. Libraries were prepared by immunoSEQ multiplex PCR; TCRdb keeps only in-frame clonotypes and omits some of them. The sample yields around 300,000 clones, approximately 86% seen once. Sample: PBMCs or T cells enriched from blood (not recorded which). The receptors originated from a woman aged 18 to 35 who had recovered from COVID-19.

The chain uses TRBV6-6 and TRBJ2-7, with 12 bases matching TRBD1. Germline CDR1 MNHNY, CDR2 SVGAGI (reference sequence). The CDR3 runs to 14 residues. Unmatched junction bases numbered 2, after V lost 4 bases and J lost 4 bases. CDR3 nucleotides: TGTGCCAGCAGTTCGGGACAGGGGGCTTACGAGCAGTACTTC. Protein product: CASSSGQGAYEQYF.

The chain recombines TRBV5-1 with TRBJ1-1; the D gene is possibly TRBD1 (6 bases). The CDR3 has 14 residues. The V end was cut by 4 bases, the J end by 3 bases, with 13 bases between. Germline V CDR1 and CDR2: SGHRS, YFSETQ. The CDR3 sequence: CASSAGTPYTEAFF. Here the CDR3 DNA reads TGCGCCAGCAGCGCCGGGACACCATACACTGAAGCTTTCTTT.